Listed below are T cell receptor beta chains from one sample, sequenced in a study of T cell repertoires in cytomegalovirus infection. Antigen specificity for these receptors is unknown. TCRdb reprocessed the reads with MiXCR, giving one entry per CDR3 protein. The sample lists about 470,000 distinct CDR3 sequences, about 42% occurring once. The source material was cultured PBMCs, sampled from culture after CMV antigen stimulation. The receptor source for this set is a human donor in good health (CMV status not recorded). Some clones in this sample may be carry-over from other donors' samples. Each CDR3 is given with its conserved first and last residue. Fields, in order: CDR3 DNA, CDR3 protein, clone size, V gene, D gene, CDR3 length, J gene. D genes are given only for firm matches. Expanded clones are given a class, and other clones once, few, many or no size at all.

CDR3nt: TGTGCCAGCAGAAAGGACGAGTACACTGAAGCTTTCTTT
CDR3aa: CASRKDEYTEAFF
abundance: once
v_gene: TRBV6-6
d_gene: -
len: 13
j_gene: TRBJ1-1

CDR3nt: TGTGCCAGCAGCCCCTCGGGGGACCGCACCTACGAGCAGTACTTC
CDR3aa: CASSPSGDRTYEQYF
abundance: -
v_gene: TRBV5-5
d_gene: -
len: 15
j_gene: TRBJ2-7

CDR3nt: TGTGCCAGCAGCTCGCATAATTCACCCCTCCACTTT
CDR3aa: CASSSHNSPLHF
abundance: few
v_gene: TRBV7-8
d_gene: -
len: 12
j_gene: TRBJ1-6

CDR3nt: TGTGCCAGCAGTTTTTCTTCTTGGGGGAACACTGAAGCTTTCTTT
CDR3aa: CASSFSSWGNTEAFF
abundance: -
v_gene: TRBV12-3/TRBV12-4
d_gene: -
len: 15
j_gene: TRBJ1-1

CDR3nt: TGTGCCACCAGCAGAGTAAGGGTAAGCAATCAGCCCCAGCATTTT
CDR3aa: CATSRVRVSNQPQHF
abundance: -
v_gene: TRBV15
d_gene: -
len: 15
j_gene: TRBJ1-5

CDR3nt: TGTGCCAGCAGCCGCCAAGGACTAGCGGGAGTGAACGAGACCCAGTACTTC
CDR3aa: CASSRQGLAGVNETQYF
abundance: many
v_gene: TRBV7-6
d_gene: TRBD2
len: 17
j_gene: TRBJ2-5

CDR3nt: TGCAGTGCTTCGGGACTAGCGGGGATTAGCACAGATACGCAGTATTTT
CDR3aa: CSASGLAGISTDTQYF
abundance: -
v_gene: TRBV20-1
d_gene: TRBD2
len: 16
j_gene: TRBJ2-3

CDR3nt: TGTGCCAGCAGCAAGAACTGGGGAGAGACCCAGTACTTC
CDR3aa: CASSKNWGETQYF
abundance: few
v_gene: TRBV5-4
d_gene: -
len: 13
j_gene: TRBJ2-5

CDR3nt: TGTGCCAGCAGCGGAGAGCGGGACTCCTACGAGCAGTACTTC
CDR3aa: CASSGERDSYEQYF
abundance: once
v_gene: TRBV9
d_gene: TRBD2
len: 14
j_gene: TRBJ2-7

CDR3nt: TGTGCCAGCAGCCAATACAGGGCCCCTGAAGCTTTCTTT
CDR3aa: CASSQYRAPEAFF
abundance: once
v_gene: TRBV28
d_gene: -
len: 13
j_gene: TRBJ1-1

CDR3nt: TGCGCCAGCAGCCCGGGACAGGGGTACGGACAGTACTTC
CDR3aa: CASSPGQGYGQYF
abundance: -
v_gene: TRBV4-3
d_gene: TRBD1
len: 13
j_gene: TRBJ2-7

CDR3nt: TGTGCCAGCAGTCCGAGGGCCCCAGAGACCCAGTACTTC
CDR3aa: CASSPRAPETQYF
abundance: few
v_gene: TRBV6-2/TRBV6-3
d_gene: -
len: 13
j_gene: TRBJ2-5

CDR3nt: TGTGCCATCAGGCCACTAGCGGGAAGTCCCAGTGAGCAGTTCTTC
CDR3aa: CAIRPLAGSPSEQFF
abundance: once
v_gene: TRBV10-3
d_gene: TRBD2
len: 15
j_gene: TRBJ2-1

CDR3nt: TGTGCCAGCAGCTCCAACGGGGCCCTGTACGAGCAGTACTTC
CDR3aa: CASSSNGALYEQYF
abundance: few
v_gene: TRBV7-2
d_gene: -
len: 14
j_gene: TRBJ2-7

CDR3nt: TGTGCCTCTCACCGTACCAGCGGGAGGAAACTGGGGCAGTACTTC
CDR3aa: CASHRTSGRKLGQYF
abundance: once
v_gene: TRBV11-2
d_gene: TRBD2
len: 15
j_gene: TRBJ2-7

CDR3nt: TGTGCCAGCAGTTTGGGGACAGGAGGAAACACCATATATTTT
CDR3aa: CASSLGTGGNTIYF
abundance: many
v_gene: TRBV12-3/TRBV12-4
d_gene: TRBD1
len: 14
j_gene: TRBJ1-3

CDR3nt: TGTGCCAGCAGTCCCCGCCTGTTAGCGGTCCAAGAGACCCAGTACTTC
CDR3aa: CASSPRLLAVQETQYF
abundance: -
v_gene: TRBV12-3/TRBV12-4
d_gene: -
len: 16
j_gene: TRBJ2-5

CDR3nt: TGTGCCAGCAGCTCCAGGAGCATCGACACTGAAGCTTTCTTT
CDR3aa: CASSSRSIDTEAFF
abundance: few
v_gene: TRBV7-6
d_gene: -
len: 14
j_gene: TRBJ1-1

CDR3nt: TGTGCCAGCAGCTCCTCAGGACAATACACAGATACGCAGTATTTT
CDR3aa: CASSSSGQYTDTQYF
abundance: -
v_gene: TRBV7-2
d_gene: -
len: 15
j_gene: TRBJ2-3

CDR3nt: TGCGCCAGCAGCCTGGGGGGAGGCTCCCGCACAGATACGCAGTATTTT
CDR3aa: CASSLGGGSRTDTQYF
abundance: -
v_gene: TRBV5-1
d_gene: -
len: 16
j_gene: TRBJ2-3

CDR3nt: TGTGCCAGCAGTTACCCTTCGCTGAACACTGAAGCTTTCTTT
CDR3aa: CASSYPSLNTEAFF
abundance: -
v_gene: TRBV6-6
d_gene: -
len: 14
j_gene: TRBJ1-1

CDR3nt: TGTGCCAGCAGCTTAGGGAGAGCAACTAATGAAAAACTGTTTTTT
CDR3aa: CASSLGRATNEKLFF
abundance: many
v_gene: TRBV7-9
d_gene: -
len: 15
j_gene: TRBJ1-4

CDR3nt: TGTGCCAGCAGCCCGGCCCTGGGCAGGGGGGGAGAGACCCAGTACTTC
CDR3aa: CASSPALGRGGETQYF
abundance: -
v_gene: TRBV27
d_gene: -
len: 16
j_gene: TRBJ2-5

CDR3nt: TGTGCCAGCTCGCAACAGGGGGGTGAGCAGTTCTTC
CDR3aa: CASSQQGGEQFF
abundance: -
v_gene: TRBV18
d_gene: TRBD1
len: 12
j_gene: TRBJ2-1

CDR3nt: TGTGCCAGCAGCTTATCGGGACAGACCTTCTCTGGGGCCAACGTCCTGACTTTC
CDR3aa: CASSLSGQTFSGANVLTF
abundance: once
v_gene: TRBV7-2
d_gene: TRBD1
len: 18
j_gene: TRBJ2-6

CDR3nt: TGTGCCAGCAGTCCCGGGGGGCGGGACACGGTTCTCCACGAGCAGTACTTC
CDR3aa: CASSPGGRDTVLHEQYF
abundance: few
v_gene: TRBV2
d_gene: -
len: 17
j_gene: TRBJ2-7

CDR3nt: TGTGCCAGTTCGCTCAGGAAGTTCACTAATGAGCAGTTCTTC
CDR3aa: CASSLRKFTNEQFF
abundance: few
v_gene: TRBV6-2/TRBV6-3
d_gene: -
len: 14
j_gene: TRBJ2-1

CDR3nt: TGCGCCAGCAGCCCGGGACAGCGGACCGATTCACCCCTCCACTTT
CDR3aa: CASSPGQRTDSPLHF
abundance: -
v_gene: TRBV4-1
d_gene: TRBD1
len: 15
j_gene: TRBJ1-6